Each of the 22 T cell receptor beta chains below was sequenced from the same sample in a study of response to subunit inactivated influenza vaccine. TCRdb called the RT-PCR reads again in MiXCR, with one record for every CDR3 protein. The sample includes just under 250,000 distinct CDR3 sequences, 9% to 15% of them seen just once. Specimen: non-naive T cells sorted from PBMCs, collected roughly 2 weeks before vaccination. The receptors here all came from a man aged 45-65 years who received an inactivated influenza vaccine.

In its sample, this clonotype was seen a few times. V and J are TRBV7-2 and TRBJ1-6, with TRBD1 identical over 8 bases. CDR1 and CDR2 from the germline V gene are SGHTA and FQGNSA. J gave up 7 bases and V 5 bases, and 13 bases lay outside the gene matches. There are 17 residues in the CDR3. CDR3 sequence reads: CASSTSRPRGRNSPLHF. CDR3 nucleotides: TGTGCCAGCAGCACTAGCCGACCCAGGGGGCGAAATTCACCCCTCCACTTT.

The CDR3, as DNA: TGCAGTGCTAGAGGGAGAGCGGCTAATGAAAAACTGTTTTTT. This gives the protein CSARGRAANEKLFF. The chain has TRBV20-1 and TRBJ1-4; unclear D gene. Trimming pared 1 base from V and 3 bases from J, leaving 9 bases between. Germline V gene data show CDR1 as DFQATT and CDR2 as SNEGSKA (reference sequence). This CDR3 contains 14 residues.

This clonotype was observed many times. This chain's CDR3 is CASSLAGGFYNEQFF. The CDR3 DNA sequence: TGTGCCAGCAGCTTAGCGGGGGGATTCTACAATGAGCAGTTCTTC. V is TRBV7-2 and J is TRBJ2-1; possible D gene TRBD2, 6 bases. With 0 bases removed from V and 3 bases from J, the gap between germline ends came to 9 bases. CDR1 is SGHTA and CDR2 is FQGNSA in the germline V gene. This CDR3 contains 15 residues. Full variable domain (outside the CDR3, taken from reference TRBV7-2 and TRBJ2-1): GAGVSQSPSNKVTEKGKDVELRCDPISGHTALYWYRQSLGQGLEFLIYFQGNSAPDKSGLPSDRFSAERTGGSVSTLTIQRTQQEDSAVYLCASSLAGGFYNEQFFGPGTRLTVL.

This clonotype has ten or more counts. The CDR3 sequence is CASSQGLAVNTGELFF. CDR3 in DNA: TGCGCCAGCAGCCAAGGACTAGCGGTAAACACCGGGGAGCTGTTTTTT. The chain is built from TRBV4-3 and TRBJ2-2; 9 bases line up with TRBD2. In germline, CDR1 is LGHNA, CDR2 YSLEER. Trimming at V came to 1 base and at J to 2 bases, leaving 2 bases not matched to a gene. The CDR3 totals 16 residues.

This clonotype came up many times. The chain couples TRBV6-2 or TRBV6-3 to TRBJ2-7; TRBD1 matches 7 bases. The CDR3 is made up of 13 amino acids. The germline V gene has CDR1 MNHEY and CDR2 SVGEGT. Trimming cost V 7 bases and J 6 bases; bases outside gene matches: 9. The CDR3 bases are TGTGCCAGCAAGACAGGGACGTTGGGCGAGCAGTACTTC. It yields the protein CASKTGTLGEQYF.

This clonotype was observed at least ten times. The V call is TRBV12-3 or TRBV12-4, the J call TRBJ1-1; D not certain. The CDR3 runs 12 residues. V was cut by 4 bases and J by 7 bases, with 10 bases left in between. The CDR3 is CASSYGLNEAFF. The CDR3 region has the DNA TGTGCCAGCAGTTACGGACTGAATGAAGCTTTCTTT.

The gene calls are TRBV6-1 and TRBJ1-1; D is unclear. This CDR3 contains 14 residues. Germline V lookup: CDR1 MNHNS, CDR2 SASEGT. For the CDR3, the DNA is TGTTCCGCCCGTCCGGTCGTTAGGGACACTGAAGCTTTCTTT. Its translation: CSARPVVRDTEAFF.

This clonotype was detected a few times. The chain links TRBV10-3 to TRBJ2-1; 8 bases map to TRBD2. Germline CDR1 ENHRY, CDR2 SYGVKD. V gave up 2 bases and J gave up 4 bases; unmatched junction bases: 4. This CDR3 has 15 residues. CDR3 in DNA: TGTGCCATCAGTGAGCGGGGGGGCAGTTACAATGAGCAGTTCTTC. It encodes CAISERGGSYNEQFF.

This chain uses TRBV20-1 with TRBJ1-1; 11 positions match TRBD1. CDR3 length: 18 residues. Germline CDR1 reads DFQATT; CDR2 reads SNEGSKA (reference sequence). With V trimmed by 0 bases and J by 2 bases, 11 bases remained unmatched. CDR3 nucleotide sequence: TGCAGTGCTAGAGACCCTCTTGGACAGGGGGCTTATAACACTGAAGCTTTCTTT. It specifies CSARDPLGQGAYNTEAFF.

This clonotype has a count of ten or more. The chain's CDR3 is CASSITGGGTEAFF. The CDR3 nucleotides read TGTGCCAGCAGTATCACAGGGGGCGGCACTGAAGCTTTCTTT. The chain links TRBV28 to TRBJ1-1, with 9 bases fitting TRBD1. Germline assignment: CDR1 MDHEN and CDR2 SYDVKM. This CDR3 comprises 14 residues. The trim removed 5 bases at V and 4 bases at J, leaving 5 bases unmatched.

This rearrangement joins TRBV6-2 or TRBV6-3 to TRBJ1-5; 10 bases agree with TRBD1. The CDR3 extends over 15 amino acids. V lost 2 bases to trimming and J lost 6 bases; unmatched junction nucleotides: 4. Germline-derived CDR1 and CDR2 are MNHEY and SVGEGT. CDR3 residues: CASSYTGQGSQPQHF. DNA for the CDR3: TGTGCCAGCAGTTACACGGGACAGGGGAGTCAGCCCCAGCATTTT.

The chain employs TRBV20-1 and TRBJ2-7; TRBD2 might be the D (5 bases). The CDR3 runs 15 residues. V lost 1 base and J lost 3, with 16 bases in between. Germline assignment: CDR1 DFQATT and CDR2 SNEGSKA (reference sequence). The CDR3 DNA reads as TGCAGTGCTAGAGGGGCTAGCTCTTTCGGCTACGAGCAGTACTTC. Protein sequence: CSARGASSFGYEQYF.

The sample holds a few counts of this clonotype. V and J are TRBV19 and TRBJ2-7, with 9 bases that match TRBD2. Trimming took 4 bases from V and 7 from J; bases not matched to a gene: 5. This CDR3 comprises 13 residues. The V gene's germline CDR1 is LNHDA and CDR2 SQIVND (reference sequence). CDR3 in DNA: TGTGCCAGTAGTACTAGCGGGATGACTGAGCAGTACTTC. Its protein is CASSTSGMTEQYF.

This clonotype was picked up a small number of times. This chain joins TRBV20-1 and TRBJ2-1; D is possibly TRBD2 (5 bases). CDR1 is DFQATT and CDR2 is SNEGSKA in the germline V gene (reference sequence). The CDR3 loop spans 12 amino acids. Trimming took 6 bases from V and 9 from J, leaving 15 bases between them. The CDR3 is CSAQRSPGEQFF. The DNA for the CDR3 is TGCAGTGCCCAGCGGAGTCCCGGTGAGCAGTTCTTC.

V is TRBV29-1 and J is TRBJ2-5, with 8 nucleotides matching TRBD1. Per germline, CDR1 SQVTM and CDR2 ANQGSEA. CDR3 length: 12 residues. V dropped 6 bases and J dropped 5; count of bases not matched to a gene: 5. CDR3 amino acids: CSVGQGLETQYF. Written as DNA, the CDR3 is TGCAGCGTCGGACAGGGCTTGGAGACCCAGTACTTC.

In the case of this clonotype: Lacking the conserved final phenylalanine or tryptophan, this CDR3 likely reflects a read error. CDR3 residues: CATSDPTAQANYGYTL. The CDR3 DNA reads as TGTGCCACCAGTGATCCGACGGCCCAAGCTAACTATGGCTACACCTTA. The V gene is TRBV24-1, the J gene TRBJ1-2, with unresolved D. The CDR3 has 16 amino acids. V was clipped by 3 bases and J by 0 bases, with 13 bases between them. CDR1 and CDR2 (germline): KGHDR, SFDVKD.

This clonotype showed up many times. V and J are TRBV5-1 and TRBJ2-1; D tentatively reads TRBD1 or TRBD2 (6 bases each). V lost 0 bases and J lost 12, with 16 bases in between. The CDR3 sequence is 14 residues long. CDR1 and CDR2 from the germline V gene are SGHRS and YFSETQ. The CDR3 loop is CASSLVAQGSGQFF. Written as DNA, the CDR3 is TGCGCCAGCAGCTTGGTAGCACAGGGTAGCGGGCAGTTCTTC.

Many counts were recorded for this clonotype. CDR3 sequence reads: CSASKAGGYLDNEQFF. The CDR3 DNA reads as TGCAGTGCTAGCAAAGCGGGAGGTTATCTAGACAATGAGCAGTTCTTC. This rearrangement joins TRBV20-1 to TRBJ2-1, with 9 bases lining up with TRBD2. Germline lookup yields CDR1 DFQATT and CDR2 SNEGSKA (reference sequence). Trimming took 3 bases from V and 5 from J; bases not matched to a gene: 11. CDR3 length equals 16 residues.

This clonotype has just a few counts. This chain joins TRBV20-1 and TRBJ2-1; 8 nucleotides match TRBD2. Germline CDR1 DFQATT, CDR2 SNEGSKA (reference sequence). V lost 0 bases, J lost 5 bases, and 3 bases stayed unmatched. The CDR3 has 14 residues. The CDR3 reads CSARDSGMHNEQFF. The CDR3 DNA sequence: TGCAGTGCTAGAGATAGCGGGATGCACAATGAGCAGTTCTTC.

The chain recombines TRBV1 with TRBJ2-3; TRBD2, the table's D call, was not compared with the DNA. TRBV1 is an annotated pseudogene. The CDR3 is made up of 15 amino acids. In DNA form, the CDR3 reads TGCACCAGAAAAGAGCGGGGGGGCCGGGTAGATACGCAGTATTTT. This translates into CTRKERGGRVDTQYF.

This clonotype occurred many times. This sequence joins TRBV29-1 and TRBJ2-2; perhaps TRBD1 as D (5 bases). CDR1 SQVTM and CDR2 ANQGSEA come from the germline V gene. V was trimmed by 1 base and J by 6 bases, leaving 6 bases between them. The CDR3 sequence is 12 residues long. The CDR3 nucleotides read TGCAGCGTTGAAGTAGGGGCCGGGGAGCTGTTTTTT. Translated, it gives CSVEVGAGELFF.

The CDR3 protein is CASSHEPEAYNEQFF. The CDR3 region has the DNA TGCGCCAGCAGCCATGAGCCAGAAGCCTACAATGAGCAGTTCTTC. The chain recombines TRBV4-1 with TRBJ2-1; D uncertain. Germline V gives CDR1 MGHRA, CDR2 YSYEKL. The CDR3 covers 15 residues. With 3 bases removed from V and 2 bases from J, the gap between germline ends came to 11 bases.